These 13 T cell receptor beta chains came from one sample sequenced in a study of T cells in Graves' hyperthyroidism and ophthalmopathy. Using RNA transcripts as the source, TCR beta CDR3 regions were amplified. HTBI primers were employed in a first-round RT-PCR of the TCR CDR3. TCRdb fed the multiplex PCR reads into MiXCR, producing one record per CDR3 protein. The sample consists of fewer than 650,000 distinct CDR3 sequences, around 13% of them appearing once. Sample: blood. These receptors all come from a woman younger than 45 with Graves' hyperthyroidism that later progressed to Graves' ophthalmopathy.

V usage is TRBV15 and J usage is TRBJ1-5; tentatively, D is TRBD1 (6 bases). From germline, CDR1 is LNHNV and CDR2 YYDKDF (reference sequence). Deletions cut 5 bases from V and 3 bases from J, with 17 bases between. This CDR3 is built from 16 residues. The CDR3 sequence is CATSLRGVGANQPQHF. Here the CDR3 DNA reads TGTGCCACCAGCTTAAGGGGGGTAGGGGCCAATCAGCCCCAGCATTTT.

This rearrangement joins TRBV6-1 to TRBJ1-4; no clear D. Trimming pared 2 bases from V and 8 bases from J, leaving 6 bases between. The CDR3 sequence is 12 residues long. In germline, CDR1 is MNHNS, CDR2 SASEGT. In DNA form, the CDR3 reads TGTGCCAGCAGTGAACAGTGGGAAAAACTGTTTTTT. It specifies CASSEQWEKLFF.

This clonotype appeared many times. CDR3 in amino acids: CASRRIAGGPPDTQYF. The CDR3 nucleotides read TGTGCCAGCAGAAGAATAGCGGGAGGGCCGCCAGATACGCAGTATTTT. The V call is TRBV12-3 or TRBV12-4, the J call TRBJ2-3, with 11 bases lining up with TRBD2. The CDR3 spans 16 residues. Germline trimming cut 6 bases from V and 4 bases from J; bases unmatched to any gene: 9.

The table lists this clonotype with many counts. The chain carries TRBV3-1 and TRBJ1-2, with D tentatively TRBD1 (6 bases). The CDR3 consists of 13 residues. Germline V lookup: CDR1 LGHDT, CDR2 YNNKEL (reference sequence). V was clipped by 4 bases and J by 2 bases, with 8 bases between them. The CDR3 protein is CASSPGTNYGYTF. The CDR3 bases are TGTGCCAGCAGCCCCGGGACAAACTATGGCTACACCTTC.

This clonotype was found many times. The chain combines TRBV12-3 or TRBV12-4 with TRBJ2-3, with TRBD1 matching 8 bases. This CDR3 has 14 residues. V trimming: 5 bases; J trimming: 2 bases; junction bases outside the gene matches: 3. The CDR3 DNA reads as TGTGCCAGCAGTCGACAGGGGTTCACAGATACGCAGTATTTT. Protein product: CASSRQGFTDTQYF.

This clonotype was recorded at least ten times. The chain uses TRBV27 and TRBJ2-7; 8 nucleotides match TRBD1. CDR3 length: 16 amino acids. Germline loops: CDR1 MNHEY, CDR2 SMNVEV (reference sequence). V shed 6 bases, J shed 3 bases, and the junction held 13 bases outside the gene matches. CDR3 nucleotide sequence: TGTGCCAGCAGCCTTGGGACAGGACTTCAAATCTACGAGCAGTACTTC. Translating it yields CASSLGTGLQIYEQYF.

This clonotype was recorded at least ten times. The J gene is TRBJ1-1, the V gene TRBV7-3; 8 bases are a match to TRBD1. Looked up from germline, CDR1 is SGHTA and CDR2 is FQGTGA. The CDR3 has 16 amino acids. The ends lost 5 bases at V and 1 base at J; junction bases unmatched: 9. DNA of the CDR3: TGTGCCAGCAGCCCCCGGCAGGGGGCTTCGAACACTGAAGCTTTCTTT. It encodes CASSPRQGASNTEAFF. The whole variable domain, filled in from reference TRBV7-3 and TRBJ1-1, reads GAGVSQTPSNKVTEKGKYVELRCDPISGHTALYWYRQSLGQGPEFLIYFQGTGAADDSGLPNDRFFAVRPEGSVSTLKIQRTERGDSAVYLCASSPRQGASNTEAFFGQGTRLTVV.

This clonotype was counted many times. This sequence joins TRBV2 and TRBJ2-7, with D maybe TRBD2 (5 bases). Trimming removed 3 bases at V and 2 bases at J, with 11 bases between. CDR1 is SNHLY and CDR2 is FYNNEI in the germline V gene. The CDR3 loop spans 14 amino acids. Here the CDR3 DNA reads TGTGCCAGCAGTGATTTTGAGGGTACCTACGAGCAGTACTTC. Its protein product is CASSDFEGTYEQYF.

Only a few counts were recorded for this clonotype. This CDR3 is CASSLMTGWGNQPQHF. In DNA form, the CDR3 reads TGTGCCAGCAGCCTCATGACAGGGTGGGGGAATCAGCCCCAGCATTTT. The chain couples TRBV7-2 to TRBJ1-5; 7 positions agree with TRBD1. Germline V CDR1 and CDR2: SGHTA, FQGNSA. J was trimmed by 4 bases and V by 5 bases; bases with no gene match: 11. The CDR3 sequence is 16 residues long. The whole variable domain, filled in from reference TRBV7-2 and TRBJ1-5, reads GAGVSQSPSNKVTEKGKDVELRCDPISGHTALYWYRQSLGQGLEFLIYFQGNSAPDKSGLPSDRFSAERTGGSVSTLTIQRTQQEDSAVYLCASSLMTGWGNQPQHFGDGTRLSIL.

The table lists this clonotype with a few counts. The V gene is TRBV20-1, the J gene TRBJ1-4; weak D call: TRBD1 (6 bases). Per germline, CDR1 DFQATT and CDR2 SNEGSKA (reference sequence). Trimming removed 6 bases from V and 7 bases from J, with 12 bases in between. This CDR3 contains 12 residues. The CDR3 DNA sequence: TGCAGTGCGGGAACAGGGTCTGAAAAACTGTTTTTT. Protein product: CSAGTGSEKLFF.

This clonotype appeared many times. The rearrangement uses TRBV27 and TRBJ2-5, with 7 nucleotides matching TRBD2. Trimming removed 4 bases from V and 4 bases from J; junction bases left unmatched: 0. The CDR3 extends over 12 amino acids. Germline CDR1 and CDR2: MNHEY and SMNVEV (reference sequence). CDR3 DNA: TGTGCCAGCAGTTGGGGGGGAGAGACCCAGTACTTC. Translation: CASSWGGETQYF.

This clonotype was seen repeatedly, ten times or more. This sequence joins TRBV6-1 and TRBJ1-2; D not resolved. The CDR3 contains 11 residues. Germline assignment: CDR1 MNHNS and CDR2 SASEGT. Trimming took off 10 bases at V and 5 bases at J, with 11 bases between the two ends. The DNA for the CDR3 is TGTGCCACCTATGGGCAGTATGGCTACACCTTC. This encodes CATYGQYGYTF.

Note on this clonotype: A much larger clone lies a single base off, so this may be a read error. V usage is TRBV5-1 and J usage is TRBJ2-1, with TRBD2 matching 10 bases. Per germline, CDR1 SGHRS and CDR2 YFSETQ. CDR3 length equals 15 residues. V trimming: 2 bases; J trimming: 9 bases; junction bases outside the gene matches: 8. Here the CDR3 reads CASSLLAGGQTEQFF. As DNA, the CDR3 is TGCGCCAGCAGCTTATTAGCGGGAGGTCAGACTGAGCAGTTCTTC.